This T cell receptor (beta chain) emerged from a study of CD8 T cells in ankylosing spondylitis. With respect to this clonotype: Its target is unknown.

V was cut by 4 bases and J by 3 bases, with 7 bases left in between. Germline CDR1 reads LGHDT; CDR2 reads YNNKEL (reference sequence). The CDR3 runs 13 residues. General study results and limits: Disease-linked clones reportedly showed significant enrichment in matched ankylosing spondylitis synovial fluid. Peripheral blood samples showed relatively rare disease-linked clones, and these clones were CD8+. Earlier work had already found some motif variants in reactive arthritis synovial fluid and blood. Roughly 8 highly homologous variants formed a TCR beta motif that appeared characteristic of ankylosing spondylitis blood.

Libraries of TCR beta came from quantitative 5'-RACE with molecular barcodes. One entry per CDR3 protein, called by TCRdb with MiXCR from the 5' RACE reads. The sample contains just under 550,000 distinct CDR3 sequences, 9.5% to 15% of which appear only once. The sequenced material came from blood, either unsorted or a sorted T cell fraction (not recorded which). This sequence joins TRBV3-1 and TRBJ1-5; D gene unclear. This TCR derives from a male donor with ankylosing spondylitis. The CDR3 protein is CASSRAHNQPQHF. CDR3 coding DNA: TGTGCCAGCAGCCGCGCGCACAATCAGCCCCAGCATTTT. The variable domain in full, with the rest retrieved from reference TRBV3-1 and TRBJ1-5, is DTAVSQTPKYLVTQMGNDKSIKCEQNLGHDTMYWYKQDSKKFLKIMFSYNNKELIINETVPNRFSPKSPDKAHLNLHINSLELGDSAVYFCASSRAHNQPQHFGDGTRLSIL.